Only a few counts were recorded for the clone carrying this T cell receptor beta chain. What it binds is unknown. CD4+CD45RO+CD25- cells were isolated as memory CD4+ T cells. The study, taken as a whole, reports: The TCR gene usage of tumor memory CD4+ T cells clustered together with blood and lymph node memory CD4+ cells and with lymph node naive CD4+ cells.

CDR3 size: 12 residues. Germline CDR1 reads LGHDT; CDR2 reads YNNKEL (reference sequence). Trimming pared 8 bases from V and 2 bases from J, leaving 6 bases between. Semi-nested PCR with Nested Universal Primer A followed constant-region reverse priming of full-length variable regions. Via MiXCR, TCRdb re-called the 5' RACE reads, giving one row per CDR3 protein. In the table there are about 43,000 distinct CDR3 sequences, approximately 31% of which are singletons. Material for sequencing was memory CD4+ T cells sorted from a lymph node. Subset noted: memory CD4+ T cells, CD4+CD45RO+CD25-. The TCR comes from a female donor with breast cancer. The genes are TRBV3-1 and TRBJ2-2; no firm D call. The CDR3 spells CASRGNTGELFF. The CDR3 nucleotides are TGTGCCAGCCGCGGAAACACCGGGGAGCTGTTTTTT.